This T cell receptor (beta chain) was captured in a study of OX40 agonist ivuxolimab in advanced cancers. Study details: Patients undergoing dose escalation presented with hepatocellular carcinoma, melanoma, renal cell or head and neck cancer. Participants could have had prior anti-PD-1, anti-PD-L1 or anti-CTLA-4 therapy, and approximately 40% had some.

The V gene end was trimmed by 10 bases and the J gene end by 2 bases; junction bases not matched to a gene: 5. This CDR3 contains 13 residues. Per germline, CDR1 LNHDA and CDR2 SQIVND (reference sequence). Clones were sequenced by immunoSEQ multiplex PCR, and TCRdb holds only the in-frame ones, with some missing. The sample lists 35,000 to 50,000 clones; more than 70% were seen once. The source of this sequence is an adult with an advanced solid tumor such as melanoma, head and neck, liver or kidney cancer. Sequencing used CD4+ or CD8+ T cells sorted from blood, obtained in a trial of the OX40 agonist ivuxolimab. V gene TRBV19 combines with J gene TRBJ2-4; 7 positions match TRBD1. The CDR3, as DNA: TGTGCCACCACAGGGGTGACCAAAAACATTCAGTACTTC. This sequence encodes CATTGVTKNIQYF.